This entry describes one T cell receptor (beta chain). Germline values: CDR1 SGHDT, CDR2 YYEEEE. This CDR3 contains 15 residues. V lost 3 bases to trimming and J lost 9 bases, with 19 bases between them. The data belong to a study of cytomegalovirus exposure and HLA in healthy donors. The assay was immunoSEQ multiplex PCR, and TCRdb's table has in-frame clones only and misses some. The sample shows over 150,000 clones, around 88% of them seen only once. Sequencing was performed on PBMCs. The V gene is TRBV5-6, the J gene TRBJ2-4, with a tentative D call TRBD1 (6 bases). This TCR came from a man in his late teens or twenties in good health and CMV-seropositive. In DNA form, the CDR3 reads TGTGCCAGCAGCTGGGGCGCAGGGGATGCTGGCATTCAGTACTTC. As protein: CASSWGAGDAGIQYF. Complete variable domain (other parts from reference TRBV5-6 and TRBJ2-4): DAGVTQSPTHLIKTRGQQVTLRCSPKSGHDTVSWYQQALGQGPQFIFQYYEEEERQRGNFPDRFSGHQFPNYSSELNVNALLLGDSALYLCASSWGAGDAGIQYFGAGTRLSVL.